This TCR beta chain emerged from a study of vaccination and CD4 T cells after COVID-19. Background on the study: The convalescents, six males and four females, included two who were Hispanic. Notes on the study in general: Post-vaccination reactive clonotypes (median around 40) did not differ significantly from post-infection (more than 20). Looking at convalescent patients, a median approximately 88% of reactive clones were present only post-vaccination.

Researchers used the Oncomine TCR Beta short-read assay to sequence DNA from cultured CD4+ T cells. MiXCR was run by TCRdb on the PCR reads, yielding one entry per CDR3 protein. The table includes about 13,000 distinct CDR3 sequences, 35% to 45% detected once. A note on this clonotype: Antigen unknown.

The sample's treatment: approximately nine-day PBMC culture with coronavirus spike peptide pools or control peptides (ViraFEST assay). This CDR3 is 16 amino acids long. The germline V gene encodes CDR1 SGHTA and CDR2 FQGNSA. Germline trimming cut 4 bases from V and 7 bases from J; bases unmatched to any gene: 13. The chain links TRBV7-2 to TRBJ2-1; 7 bases are a match to TRBD1. The input for sequencing was CD4+ T cells from blood, cultured in vitro, taken after SARS-CoV-2 vaccination. This TCR derives from a human donor who had recovered from COVID-19. The CDR3, as DNA: TGTGCCAGCAGCTCCACCCGACAGGGCCATCTTAATGAGCAGTTCTTC. This codes for CASSSTRQGHLNEQFF. The variable domain in full, with the rest retrieved from reference TRBV7-2 and TRBJ2-1, is GAGVSQSPSNKVTEKGKDVELRCDPISGHTALYWYRQSLGQGLEFLIYFQGNSAPDKSGLPSDRFSAERTGGSVSTLTIQRTQQEDSAVYLCASSSTRQGHLNEQFFGPGTRLTVL.